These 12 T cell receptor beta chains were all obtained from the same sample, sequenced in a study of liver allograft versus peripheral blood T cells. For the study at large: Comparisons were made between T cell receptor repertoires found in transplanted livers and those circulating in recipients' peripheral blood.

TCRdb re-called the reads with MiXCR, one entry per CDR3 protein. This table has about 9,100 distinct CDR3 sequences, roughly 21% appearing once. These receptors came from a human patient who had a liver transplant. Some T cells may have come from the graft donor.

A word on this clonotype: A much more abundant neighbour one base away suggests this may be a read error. In DNA, the CDR3 is TGTGCCACCAGTGATGTCCAGGGGGTTTGGGGACAGTACTTC. It translates to CATSDVQGVWGQYF. The gene calls are TRBV24-1 and TRBJ2-7; 7 positions match TRBD1. After removal of 3 bases from V and 10 bases from J, the junction contained 11 bases not matched to a gene. CDR1 and CDR2 from the germline V gene are KGHDR and SFDVKD. The CDR3 contains 14 residues.

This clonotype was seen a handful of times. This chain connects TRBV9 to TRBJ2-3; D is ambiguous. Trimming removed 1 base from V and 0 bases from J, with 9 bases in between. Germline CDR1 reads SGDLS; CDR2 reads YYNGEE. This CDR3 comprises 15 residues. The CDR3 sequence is CASSVWRSSTDTQYF. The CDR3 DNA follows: TGTGCCAGCAGCGTATGGCGGAGTAGCACAGATACGCAGTATTTT.

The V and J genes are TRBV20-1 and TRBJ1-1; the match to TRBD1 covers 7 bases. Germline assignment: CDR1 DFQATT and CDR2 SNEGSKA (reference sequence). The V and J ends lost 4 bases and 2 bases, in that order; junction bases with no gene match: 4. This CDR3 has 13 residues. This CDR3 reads CSAIGQANTEAFF. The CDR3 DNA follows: TGCAGTGCTATAGGACAGGCAAACACTGAAGCTTTCTTT.

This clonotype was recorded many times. The CDR3 here is CAWNDRPNLNTEAFF. DNA for the CDR3: TGTGCCTGGAACGACCGACCCAACTTGAACACTGAAGCTTTCTTT. This rearrangement joins TRBV30 to TRBJ1-1; D is undetermined. The CDR3 has 15 amino acids. Germline V gene sequence: CDR1 GTSNPN, CDR2 SVGIG (reference sequence). Trimming removed 4 bases at V and 0 bases at J, with 15 bases between.

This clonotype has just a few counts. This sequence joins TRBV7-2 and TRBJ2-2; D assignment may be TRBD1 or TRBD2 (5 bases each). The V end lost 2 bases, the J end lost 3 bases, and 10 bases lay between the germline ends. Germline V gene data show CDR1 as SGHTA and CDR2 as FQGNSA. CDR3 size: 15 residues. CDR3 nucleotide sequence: TGTGCCAGCAGCTTATCCAGGGAGCACACCGGGGAGCTGTTTTTT. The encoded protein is CASSLSREHTGELFF.

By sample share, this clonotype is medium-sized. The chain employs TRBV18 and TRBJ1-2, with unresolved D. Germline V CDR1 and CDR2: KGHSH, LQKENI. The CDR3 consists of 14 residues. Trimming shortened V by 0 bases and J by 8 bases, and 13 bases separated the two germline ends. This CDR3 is CASSPPGDESGYTF. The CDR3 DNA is TGTGCCAGCTCACCACCGGGAGACGAAAGCGGCTACACCTTC.

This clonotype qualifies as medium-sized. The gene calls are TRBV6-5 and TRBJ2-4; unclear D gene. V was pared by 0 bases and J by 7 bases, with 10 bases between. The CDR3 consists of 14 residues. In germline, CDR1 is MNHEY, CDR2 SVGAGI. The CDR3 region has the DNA TGTGCCAGCAGTTACTCACTATCCCGGAACATTCAGTACTTC. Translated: CASSYSLSRNIQYF.

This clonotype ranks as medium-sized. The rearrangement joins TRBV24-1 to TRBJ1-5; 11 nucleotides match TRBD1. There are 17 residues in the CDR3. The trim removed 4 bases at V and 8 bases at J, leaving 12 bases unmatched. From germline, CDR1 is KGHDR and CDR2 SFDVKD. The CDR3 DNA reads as TGTGCCACCAGTGACTCACGGTGGACAGGGGGCGGGAAGCCCCAGCATTTT. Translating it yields CATSDSRWTGGGKPQHF.

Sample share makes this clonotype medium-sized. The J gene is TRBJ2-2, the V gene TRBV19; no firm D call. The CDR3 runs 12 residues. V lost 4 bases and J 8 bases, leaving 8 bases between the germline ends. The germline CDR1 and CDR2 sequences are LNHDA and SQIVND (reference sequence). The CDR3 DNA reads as TGTGCCAGTAGTAATGAGAGGGGGGAGCTGTTTTTT. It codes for CASSNERGELFF.

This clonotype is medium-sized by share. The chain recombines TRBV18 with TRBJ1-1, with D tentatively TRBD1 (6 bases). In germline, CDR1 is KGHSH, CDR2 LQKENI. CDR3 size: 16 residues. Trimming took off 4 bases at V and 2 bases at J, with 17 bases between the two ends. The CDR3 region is CASSQGLIGTNTEAFF. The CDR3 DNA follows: TGTGCCAGCTCACAGGGCCTAATTGGGACAAACACTGAAGCTTTCTTT.

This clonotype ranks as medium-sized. CDR3 amino acids: CASSPLTSTNEKLFF. The CDR3, as DNA: TGTGCCAGTAGTCCTCTAACTAGTACTAATGAAAAACTGTTTTTT. The chain links TRBV19 to TRBJ1-4, with D unresolved. The CDR3 has 15 residues. CDR1 and CDR2 (germline): LNHDA, SQIVND (reference sequence). Between the trimmed V and J ends, which lost 5 bases and 2 bases, there was a span of 12 bases.

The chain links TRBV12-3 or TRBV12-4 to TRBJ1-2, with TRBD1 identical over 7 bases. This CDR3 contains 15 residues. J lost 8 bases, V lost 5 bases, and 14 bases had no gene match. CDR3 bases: TGTGCCAGCAGTCCTATGACAGGGACAACAAGAGGCTACACCTTC. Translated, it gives CASSPMTGTTRGYTF.